These T cell receptor beta chains were read from a single sample in a study of blood T cells in healthy people across ages. MiXCR, applied by TCRdb to the 5' RACE reads, yields one record per CDR3 protein. The repertoire holds approximately 730,000 distinct CDR3 sequences, with 53% as singletons. What was sequenced was blood. Every receptor here comes from a man aged 80 or over in good health. Each CDR3 is given with its conserved first and last residue. The D gene is left open where the match is weak. Part of the rows lack a size; the others show once, few, many or a class for expanded clones.

v_call: TRBV13; j_call: TRBJ2-5; d_call: -; clone_size: -; cdr3_aa: CASSPREAETQYF; cdr3_nt: TGTGCCAGCAGCCCACGAGAAGCTGAGACCCAGTACTTC
v_call: TRBV18; j_call: TRBJ1-2; d_call: -; clone_size: -; cdr3_aa: CASSPRQVDGYTF; cdr3_nt: TGTGCCAGCTCACCACGTCAGGTCGATGGCTACACCTTC
v_call: TRBV3-1; j_call: TRBJ1-6; d_call: -; clone_size: -; cdr3_aa: CASSQAGNSPLHF; cdr3_nt: TGTGCCAGCAGCCAAGCCGGGAATTCACCCCTCCACTTT
v_call: TRBV7-6; j_call: TRBJ2-5; d_call: -; clone_size: -; cdr3_aa: CASSVGGRQGEQYF; cdr3_nt: TGTGCCAGCAGCGTAGGCGGTAGGCAGGGAGAGCAGTACTTC
v_call: TRBV29-1; j_call: TRBJ2-1; d_call: -; clone_size: few; cdr3_aa: CSVWRSLNEQFF; cdr3_nt: TGCAGCGTTTGGCGGAGCCTTAATGAGCAGTTCTTC
v_call: TRBV28; j_call: TRBJ1-2; d_call: -; clone_size: -; cdr3_aa: CASSLYGSEVTF; cdr3_nt: TGTGCCAGCAGTTTGTACGGATCTGAGGTCACCTTC
v_call: TRBV29-1; j_call: TRBJ2-4; d_call: -; clone_size: -; cdr3_aa: CSVGAESLAKNIQYF; cdr3_nt: TGCAGCGTTGGGGCCGAGAGCCTAGCCAAAAACATTCAGTACTTC
v_call: TRBV6-5; j_call: TRBJ1-4; d_call: -; clone_size: few; cdr3_aa: CASHPSNGLGEKLFF; cdr3_nt: TGTGCCAGCCACCCCTCGAACGGGCTCGGTGAAAAACTGTTTTTT
v_call: TRBV6-1; j_call: TRBJ2-5; d_call: TRBD1; clone_size: -; cdr3_aa: CASSEGDRGNQETQYF; cdr3_nt: TGTGCCAGCAGTGAAGGGGACAGGGGAAATCAAGAGACCCAGTACTTC
v_call: TRBV5-1; j_call: TRBJ2-5; d_call: TRBD2; clone_size: -; cdr3_aa: CASSLQPSGVSQTQYF; cdr3_nt: TGCGCCAGCAGCCTCCAGCCTAGCGGGGTCAGTCAGACCCAGTACTTC
v_call: TRBV20-1; j_call: TRBJ2-5; d_call: TRBD2; clone_size: -; cdr3_aa: CSARGLAGVTETQYF; cdr3_nt: TGCAGTGCTAGAGGCCTAGCGGGAGTAACGGAGACCCAGTACTTC
v_call: TRBV5-1; j_call: TRBJ2-4; d_call: TRBD1; clone_size: few; cdr3_aa: CASSLQGRDRGSKNIQYF; cdr3_nt: TGCGCCAGCAGCTTGCAAGGTCGGGACAGGGGGTCCAAAAACATTCAGTACTTC
v_call: TRBV7-2; j_call: TRBJ2-3; d_call: -; clone_size: -; cdr3_aa: CASSLGSLDTQYF; cdr3_nt: TGTGCCAGCAGCCTAGGGAGTTTGGATACGCAGTATTTT
v_call: TRBV4-1; j_call: TRBJ2-1; d_call: -; clone_size: few; cdr3_aa: CASSLEANEQFF; cdr3_nt: TGCGCCAGCAGCCTCGAGGCCAATGAGCAGTTCTTC
v_call: TRBV20-1; j_call: TRBJ2-7; d_call: TRBD2; clone_size: -; cdr3_aa: CSAPGEREDYEQYF; cdr3_nt: TGCAGTGCCCCCGGCGAGCGGGAGGATTACGAGCAGTACTTC
v_call: TRBV28; j_call: TRBJ2-5; d_call: TRBD1; clone_size: few; cdr3_aa: CASTQGDQETQYF; cdr3_nt: TGTGCCAGCACACAGGGGGACCAAGAGACCCAGTACTTC
v_call: TRBV7-2; j_call: TRBJ2-7; d_call: -; clone_size: few; cdr3_aa: CASSTDYPAYEQYF; cdr3_nt: TGTGCCAGCAGCACTGACTACCCAGCCTACGAGCAGTACTTC
v_call: TRBV6-1; j_call: TRBJ2-7; d_call: TRBD2; clone_size: -; cdr3_aa: CASRTSGQGYEQYF; cdr3_nt: TGTGCCAGCAGGACTAGCGGGCAAGGCTACGAGCAGTACTTC
v_call: TRBV18; j_call: TRBJ2-6; d_call: TRBD1; clone_size: -; cdr3_aa: CASSPLTGSLGANVLTF; cdr3_nt: TGTGCCAGCTCACCGTTGACAGGGTCCTTAGGGGCCAACGTCCTGACTTTC
v_call: TRBV5-5; j_call: TRBJ1-4; d_call: -; clone_size: -; cdr3_aa: CASSPGPLENEKLFF; cdr3_nt: TGTGCCAGCAGCCCCGGGCCCCTTGAGAATGAAAAACTGTTTTTT
v_call: TRBV29-1; j_call: TRBJ2-7; d_call: TRBD1; clone_size: few; cdr3_aa: CSAGEGTGGIEQYF; cdr3_nt: TGCAGCGCTGGAGAGGGGACAGGGGGGATCGAGCAGTACTTC
v_call: TRBV5-1; j_call: TRBJ1-1; d_call: -; clone_size: -; cdr3_aa: CASRGGDQNTEAFF; cdr3_nt: TGCGCCAGCAGGGGGGGGGATCAGAACACTGAAGCTTTCTTT
v_call: TRBV5-1; j_call: TRBJ2-5; d_call: -; clone_size: -; cdr3_aa: CASSYRDISTTQYF; cdr3_nt: TGCGCCAGCAGTTACCGGGACATATCTACGACGCAGTACTTC
v_call: TRBV7-2; j_call: TRBJ2-2; d_call: -; clone_size: -; cdr3_aa: CASSSSIGGTGELFF; cdr3_nt: TGTGCCAGCAGCTCTTCTATTGGCGGGACCGGGGAGCTGTTTTTT
v_call: TRBV7-2; j_call: TRBJ2-1; d_call: TRBD2; clone_size: few; cdr3_aa: CASSSGLAGGGEQFF; cdr3_nt: TGTGCCAGCAGCTCGGGACTAGCGGGAGGTGGTGAGCAGTTCTTC
v_call: TRBV12-3/TRBV12-4; j_call: TRBJ1-2; d_call: TRBD1; clone_size: few; cdr3_aa: CASSFWGQGSNGYTF; cdr3_nt: TGTGCCAGCAGTTTTTGGGGACAGGGGTCAAATGGCTACACCTTC
v_call: TRBV6-5; j_call: TRBJ2-7; d_call: -; clone_size: few; cdr3_aa: CASSYRRGGYEQYF; cdr3_nt: TGTGCCAGCAGTTACCGACGGGGAGGCTACGAGCAGTACTTC
v_call: TRBV5-1; j_call: TRBJ1-2; d_call: -; clone_size: -; cdr3_aa: CASSPNPGGYGYTF; cdr3_nt: TGCGCCAGCAGCCCCAACCCTGGGGGCTATGGCTACACCTTC
v_call: TRBV29-1; j_call: TRBJ2-1; d_call: TRBD2; clone_size: -; cdr3_aa: CSWTGTSLPYNEQFF; cdr3_nt: TGCAGCTGGACGGGGACTAGTTTGCCCTACAATGAGCAGTTCTTC
v_call: TRBV28; j_call: TRBJ1-1; d_call: -; clone_size: -; cdr3_aa: CASSIGTEAFF; cdr3_nt: TGTGCCAGCAGCATTGGCACTGAAGCTTTCTTT
v_call: TRBV5-1; j_call: TRBJ2-7; d_call: TRBD2; clone_size: -; cdr3_aa: CASSPGTSGSRQYF; cdr3_nt: TGCGCCAGCAGCCCTGGGACTAGCGGGAGTAGACAGTACTTC
v_call: TRBV29-1; j_call: TRBJ2-1; d_call: -; clone_size: once; cdr3_aa: CSVEGDEQFF; cdr3_nt: TGCAGCGTTGAGGGGGATGAGCAGTTCTTC
v_call: TRBV28; j_call: TRBJ1-2; d_call: TRBD1; clone_size: -; cdr3_aa: CASSLTGGYGYTF; cdr3_nt: TGTGCCAGCAGTTTAACAGGGGGATATGGCTACACCTTC
v_call: TRBV7-2; j_call: TRBJ2-3; d_call: TRBD2; clone_size: -; cdr3_aa: CASSLVASGRAGSPTDTQYF; cdr3_nt: TGTGCCAGCAGCTTAGTCGCTAGCGGGAGGGCCGGGTCCCCCACAGATACGCAGTATTTT
v_call: TRBV12-3/TRBV12-4; j_call: TRBJ2-5; d_call: -; clone_size: -; cdr3_aa: CASRRRGQETQYF; cdr3_nt: TGTGCCAGCAGACGAAGGGGACAAGAGACCCAGTACTTC
v_call: TRBV10-3; j_call: TRBJ1-6; d_call: -; clone_size: few; cdr3_aa: CAIRQGGDSPLHF; cdr3_nt: TGTGCCATCAGACAGGGTGGGGATTCACCCCTCCACTTT
v_call: TRBV20-1; j_call: TRBJ2-3; d_call: TRBD2; clone_size: -; cdr3_aa: CSARDLTSGTGQYF; cdr3_nt: TGCAGTGCTAGAGATCTGACTAGCGGGACAGGGCAGTATTTT
v_call: TRBV7-2; j_call: TRBJ2-3; d_call: TRBD2; clone_size: -; cdr3_aa: CASSLAGGTSNPDTQYF; cdr3_nt: TGTGCCAGCAGCTTAGCGGGCGGGACTAGCAACCCAGATACGCAGTATTTT
v_call: TRBV20-1; j_call: TRBJ2-3; d_call: TRBD2; clone_size: few; cdr3_aa: CSASSGSTDTQYF; cdr3_nt: TGCAGTGCTAGTAGCGGGAGCACAGATACGCAGTATTTT
v_call: TRBV20-1; j_call: TRBJ1-1; d_call: TRBD1; clone_size: -; cdr3_aa: CSARETGRAFF; cdr3_nt: TGCAGTGCTAGAGAGACAGGGCGAGCTTTCTTT
v_call: TRBV18; j_call: TRBJ2-7; d_call: TRBD1; clone_size: -; cdr3_aa: CASFGQGMGEQYF; cdr3_nt: TGTGCCAGTTTCGGACAGGGAATGGGCGAGCAGTACTTC
v_call: TRBV10-3; j_call: TRBJ2-3; d_call: -; clone_size: -; cdr3_aa: CAISYDKNTDTQYF; cdr3_nt: TGTGCCATCAGTTATGACAAGAACACAGATACGCAGTATTTT